A single sample is the source of the 8 T cell receptor beta chains below, sequenced in a study of regulatory dendritic cells for organ transplantation (dated by TCRdb to the late 2010s). The library relied on the immunoSEQ multiplex PCR assay. As stored in TCRdb, this immuneACCESS dataset retains in-frame rearrangements with V and J assigned. A fraction of the clones does not appear; measured against another copy, unresolved V genes explain less than half of the discrepancy, and the remainder lacks a known reason. This sample comprises 34,000 or so clones, about 88% of them detected only once. The ten top clones hold over 0.06% of the sample. The material sequenced was naive CD4+ T cells from blood. The cell subset or site label, read with the paper, signifies: CD45RA+ naive T cells. Receptor source: a human donor in good health.

The chain is built from TRBV15 and TRBJ2-3; D ambiguous. The CDR3 covers 15 residues. V dropped 6 bases and J dropped 2 bases, with 15 bases sitting between them. Germline CDR1 reads LNHNV; CDR2 reads YYDKDF (reference sequence). CDR3: CATRTLYYPTDTQYF. For the CDR3, the DNA is TGTGCCACCAGGACCCTCTACTACCCCACAGATACGCAGTATTTT.

The genes are TRBV7-2 and TRBJ2-7; TRBD2 matches 11 bases. This CDR3 spans 15 amino acids. Germline assignment: CDR1 SGHTA and CDR2 FQGNSA. V lost 2 bases, J lost 4 bases, and 4 bases stayed unmatched. In nucleotides, the CDR3 is TGTGCCAGCAGCTTACGGGCTAGCGGGAGGTACGAGCAGTACTTC. This translates into CASSLRASGRYEQYF.

The rearrangement uses TRBV6-6 and TRBJ2-5; perhaps TRBD1 as D (6 bases). Germline loops: CDR1 MNHNY, CDR2 SVGAGI (reference sequence). CDR3 length equals 13 residues. The V gene lost 7 bases and the J gene lost 1 base, with 10 bases spanning the gap. This chain's CDR3 is CASTWTVQETQYF. The CDR3 DNA is TGTGCCAGCACTTGGACAGTCCAAGAGACCCAGTACTTC.

This chain links TRBV27 with TRBJ2-7, with 9 bases lining up with TRBD1. V lost 6 bases to trimming and J lost 5 bases; unmatched junction nucleotides: 17. Looked up from germline, CDR1 is MNHEY and CDR2 is SMNVEV (reference sequence). The CDR3 has 17 residues. The CDR3 coding sequence is TGTGCCAGCAGAACAGGGGGCTCAGGGAGACTAGTCGACGAGCAGTACTTC. It yields the protein CASRTGGSGRLVDEQYF.

J is TRBJ1-1 and V is TRBV28; D gene unclear. Trimming left V 7 bases short and J 1 base short, with 7 bases between. Germline V gene lookup returns CDR1 MDHEN and CDR2 SYDVKM. The CDR3 covers 12 residues. The CDR3: CASTAWNTEAFF. DNA for the CDR3: TGTGCCAGCACCGCTTGGAACACTGAAGCTTTCTTT.

This clone has only a few counts. The chain links TRBV7-8 to TRBJ2-7; the D gene is possibly TRBD2 (6 bases). Trimming shortened V by 8 bases and J by 3 bases, and 20 bases separated the two germline ends. The germline V gene encodes CDR1 SGHVS and CDR2 FQNEAQ. The length of the CDR3 is 15 residues. The CDR3 region is CASAPVPGLDYEQYF. For the CDR3, the DNA is TGTGCCAGCGCCCCGGTACCGGGACTCGACTACGAGCAGTACTTC.

This chain connects TRBV6-4 to TRBJ2-1, with 11 bases matching TRBD2. This CDR3 contains 16 residues. CDR1 MRHNA and CDR2 SNTAGT come from the germline V gene. Trimming took 0 bases from V and 10 from J; bases not matched to a gene: 8. The CDR3: CASSDSASGGLDEQFF. As DNA, the CDR3 is TGTGCCAGCAGTGACTCGGCTAGCGGGGGGTTAGACGAGCAGTTCTTC.

V gene TRBV28 combines with J gene TRBJ1-5, with D possibly matching TRBD1 (6 bases). The CDR3 is made up of 14 amino acids. Germline assignment: CDR1 MDHEN and CDR2 SYDVKM. Trimming removed 8 bases at V and 7 bases at J, with 18 bases between. This CDR3 reads CASVGGGSGQPQHF. CDR3 DNA sequence: TGTGCCAGCGTAGGGGGGGGGTCCGGCCAGCCCCAGCATTTT.